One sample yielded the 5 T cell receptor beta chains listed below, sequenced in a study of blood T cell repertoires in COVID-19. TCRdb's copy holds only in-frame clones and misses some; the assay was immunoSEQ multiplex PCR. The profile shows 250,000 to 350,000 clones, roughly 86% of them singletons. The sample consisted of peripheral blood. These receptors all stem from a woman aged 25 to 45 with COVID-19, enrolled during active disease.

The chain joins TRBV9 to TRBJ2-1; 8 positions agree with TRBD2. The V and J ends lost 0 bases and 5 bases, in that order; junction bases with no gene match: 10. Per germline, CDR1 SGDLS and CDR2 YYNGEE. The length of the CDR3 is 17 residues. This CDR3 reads CASSVAGGPLVHNEQFF. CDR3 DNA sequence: TGTGCCAGCAGCGTAGCGGGAGGGCCGTTGGTTCACAATGAGCAGTTCTTC.

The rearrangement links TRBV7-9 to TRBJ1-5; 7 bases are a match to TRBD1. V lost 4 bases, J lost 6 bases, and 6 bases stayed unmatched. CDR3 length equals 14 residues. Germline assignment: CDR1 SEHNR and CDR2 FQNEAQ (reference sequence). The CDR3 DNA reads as TGTGCCAGCAGCTCAGGGGGGACAGCTCAGCCCCAGCATTTT. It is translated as CASSSGGTAQPQHF.

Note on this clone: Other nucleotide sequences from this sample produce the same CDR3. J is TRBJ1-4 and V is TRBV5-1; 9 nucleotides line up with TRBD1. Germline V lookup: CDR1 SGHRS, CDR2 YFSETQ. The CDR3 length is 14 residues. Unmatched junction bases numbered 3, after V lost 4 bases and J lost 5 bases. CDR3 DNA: TGCGCCAGCAGCCCTGGGACAGGGAATGAAAAACTGTTTTTT. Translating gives CASSPGTGNEKLFF.

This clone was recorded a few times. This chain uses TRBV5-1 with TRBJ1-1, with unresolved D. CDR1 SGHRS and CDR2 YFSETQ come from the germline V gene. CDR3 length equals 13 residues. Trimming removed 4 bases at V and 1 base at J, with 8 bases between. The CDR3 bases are TGCGCCAGCAGCGCGAGCGGGAACACTGAAGCTTTCTTT. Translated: CASSASGNTEAFF.

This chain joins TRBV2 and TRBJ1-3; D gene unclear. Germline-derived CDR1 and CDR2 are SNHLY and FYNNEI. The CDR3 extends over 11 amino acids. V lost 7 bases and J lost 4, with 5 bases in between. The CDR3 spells CASMGGNTIYF. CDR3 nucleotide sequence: TGTGCCAGCATGGGCGGAAACACCATATATTTT.